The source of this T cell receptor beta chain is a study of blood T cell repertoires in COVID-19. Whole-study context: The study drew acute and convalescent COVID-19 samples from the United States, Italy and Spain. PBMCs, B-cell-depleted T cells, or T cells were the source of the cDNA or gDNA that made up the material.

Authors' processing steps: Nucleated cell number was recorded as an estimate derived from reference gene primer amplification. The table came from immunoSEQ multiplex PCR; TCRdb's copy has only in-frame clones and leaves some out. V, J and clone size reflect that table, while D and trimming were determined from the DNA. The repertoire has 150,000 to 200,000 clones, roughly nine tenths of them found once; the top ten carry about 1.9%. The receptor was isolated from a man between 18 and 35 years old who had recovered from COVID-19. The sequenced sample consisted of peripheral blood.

The CDR3: CATSDLASGSGETQYF. As DNA, the CDR3 is TGTGCCACCAGTGATTTGGCTAGCGGGAGTGGAGAGACCCAGTACTTC. The rearrangement joins TRBV24-1 to TRBJ2-5; 10 positions agree with TRBD2. Trimming at V came to 0 bases and at J to 4 bases, leaving 4 bases not matched to a gene. The length of the CDR3 is 16 residues. The germline V gene has CDR1 KGHDR and CDR2 SFDVKD.